At least ten counts were recorded for the clone carrying this T cell receptor beta chain. The target antigen is unknown. The data derive from a study of blood T cells in healthy people across ages. V lost 4 bases and J 4 bases, leaving 10 bases between the germline ends. The CDR3 runs 13 residues. Looked up from germline, CDR1 is SEHNR and CDR2 is FQNEAQ (reference sequence). Points from the study as a whole: Higher diversity and more naive CD4+ cells were features of long-lived donors, compared to aged donors.

Healthy Caucasian individuals from Russia aged about 6 to 100 were enrolled as donors. PCR was performed a second time for about 7 to 12 cycles using a sample-barcoded 5' primer and a J-beta primer mix. A minimum of 2.5 million CDR3-containing paired-end reads was obtained for each sample. TCRdb recomputed calls from the 5' RACE reads with MiXCR, one row per CDR3 protein. The sample shows about 1.5 million distinct CDR3 sequences, less than 45% of them seen only once. Sequenced: blood. This receptor was identified in a woman between 18 and 30 years old in good health. The V call is TRBV7-9, the J call TRBJ1-2; D not certain. The CDR3 is CASSSQLLYGYTF. CDR3 DNA: TGTGCCAGCAGCTCCCAGCTGCTCTATGGCTACACCTTC.